The text below deals with one TCR beta chain. The CDR3 loop spans 16 amino acids. With V trimmed by 4 bases and J by 10 bases, 17 bases remained unmatched. The germline V gene has CDR1 SGHNT and CDR2 YENEEA. This table comes from immunoSEQ multiplex PCR, and its TCRdb copy is limited to in-frame clones, with some not included. The data show approximately 160,000 clones, with roughly nine tenths seen just once and 5.7% held by the top ten. The donors were members of the roughly 120-subject validation cohort (separate from the roughly 670-subject first cohort). The data belong to a study of cytomegalovirus exposure and HLA in healthy donors.

Material: PBMCs. The chain carries TRBV11-3 and TRBJ2-3; 7 nucleotides agree with TRBD2. This receptor was obtained from a young woman in good health and CMV-seronegative. In DNA form, the CDR3 reads TGTGCCAGCAGCTCAAATTGGGCGGGAGAGGACGGTCCGCAGTATTTT. It yields the protein CASSSNWAGEDGPQYF.